This T cell receptor (beta chain) was identified in a study of shared clonotypes between healthy human individuals. On the study more broadly: Three plates each covered CD4 naive and memory; CD8 naive two, CD8 memory one. Notes on the study in general: Naive subsets usually exceeded memory subsets in estimated richness. About 5% of naive CD4 clonotypes were shared across several donors.

Sorted subsets were amplified in replicate PCRs using approximately 0.2 ug DNA, tens of thousands of T cell genomes. The table came from immunoSEQ multiplex PCR; TCRdb's copy has only in-frame clones and leaves some out. This table has 190,000 or so clones, approximately 92% appearing once. The V and J ends lost 2 bases and 0 bases respectively, with 15 bases between them. Germline CDR1 SGDLS, CDR2 YYNGEE. The CDR3 length is 17 residues. Of note for this clone: The antigen is unknown.

This TCR was recovered from a woman aged 25 to 39 in good health. The sequenced sample was naive CD4+ T cells sorted from blood. The subset: CD45RA+ positively selected. The rearrangement links TRBV9 to TRBJ1-3; D might be TRBD1 (5 bases). The CDR3 here is CASSVRDSGFSGNTIYF. The CDR3 region has the DNA TGTGCCAGCAGCGTTAGGGACTCCGGATTCTCTGGAAACACCATATATTTT.